Described below is a single TCR beta chain sequence and its context. The data were obtained in a study of blood T cell repertoires in COVID-19. About the research overall: T cells, B-cell-depleted T cells, or PBMCs supplied cDNA or gDNA.

V was pared by 6 bases and J by 0 bases, with 9 bases between. This CDR3 spans 15 amino acids. Germline V gene sequence: CDR1 SNHLY, CDR2 FYNNEI. Individuals drawn from approximately 26 US areas were roughly 18 to 100 years old. Some clones are missing from TCRdb's copy, which holds only in-frame ones; the method was immunoSEQ multiplex PCR. The table records approximately 130,000 clones, about four fifths of them present only once. Sequencing used PBMCs or T cells enriched from blood (not recorded which). This clonotype was obtained from a man aged 30 to 45 who had recovered from COVID-19. The chain combines TRBV2 with TRBJ1-6; no clear D. The CDR3 DNA reads TGTGCCAGCAGCGCCCGGAGCTCCTATAATTCACCCCTCCACTTT. It encodes CASSARSSYNSPLHF. Looking up the rest from reference TRBV2 and TRBJ1-6 gives the full variable domain: EPEVTQTPSHQVTQMGQEVILRCVPISNHLYFYWYRQILGQKVEFLVSFYNNEISEKSEIFDDQFSVERPDGSNFTLKIRSTKLEDSAMYFCASSARSSYNSPLHFGNGTRLTVT.